Presented here are 15 T cell receptor beta chains from one specimen sequenced in a study of cytomegalovirus exposure and HLA in healthy donors. PCR amplification relied on 60 Vbeta primers (plus 13 Jbeta primers). Produced via immunoSEQ multiplex PCR; TCRdb's table is partial and in-frame only. There are roughly 160,000 clones in the sample; 65% to 75% occur only once, and 1.5% lies in the top ten. Specimen: PBMCs. These receptors were collected from a girl under 18 in good health and CMV-seronegative.

This chain connects TRBV5-4 to TRBJ1-1; tentative D call: TRBD1 (5 bases). With 5 bases removed from V and 1 base from J, the gap between germline ends came to 12 bases. The CDR3 runs 14 residues. CDR1 and CDR2 (germline): SGHNT, YYREEE (reference sequence). The DNA of the CDR3 is TGTGCCAGCAGACCAGACAGACCGAACACTGAAGCTTTCTTT. Its translation is CASRPDRPNTEAFF.

V and J are TRBV5-6 and TRBJ1-2; 7 bases are a match to TRBD1. The trim removed 5 bases at V and 2 bases at J, leaving 6 bases unmatched. CDR1 and CDR2 (germline): SGHDT, YYEEEE. The CDR3 is made up of 14 amino acids. The CDR3 nucleotides are TGTGCCAGCAGGGTAGGACAGGAGAACTATGGCTACACCTTC. Its protein product is CASRVGQENYGYTF.

The chain has TRBV10-1 and TRBJ2-7; 8 bases fit TRBD2. Germline V gives CDR1 WNHNN, CDR2 SYGVQD (reference sequence). CDR3 size: 14 residues. V lost 4 bases and J lost 2; bases outside the gene matches: 4. The CDR3 is CASSGERGPYEQYF. CDR3 nucleotides: TGCGCCAGCAGTGGGGAGCGGGGGCCCTACGAGCAGTACTTC.

This chain joins TRBV6-5 and TRBJ2-5; 11 nucleotides align to TRBD2. From germline, CDR1 is MNHEY and CDR2 SVGAGI. This CDR3 has 16 amino acids. Unmatched junction bases numbered 7, after V lost 4 bases and J lost 3 bases. The CDR3 bases are TGTGCCAGCAGTTCACTAGCGGGGGTATGGAAAGAGACCCAGTACTTC. It specifies CASSSLAGVWKETQYF.

The chain couples TRBV18 to TRBJ1-2; tentative D call: TRBD1 (5 bases). The V gene's germline CDR1 is KGHSH and CDR2 LQKENI. This CDR3 is 15 amino acids long. V lost 2 bases, J lost 8 bases, and 18 bases lay in between. CDR3 nucleotides: TGTGCCAGCTCACCAGATAAAGGGGATTGGGAAGGCTACACCTTC. It specifies CASSPDKGDWEGYTF.

The chain is built from TRBV27 and TRBJ2-3, with D maybe TRBD2 (5 bases). Germline-derived CDR1 and CDR2 are MNHEY and SMNVEV (reference sequence). The CDR3 length is 14 residues. The V end was cut by 4 bases, the J end by 0 bases, with 8 bases between. The CDR3 protein is CASSWERSTDTQYF. The CDR3 DNA sequence: TGTGCCAGCAGTTGGGAGAGGAGCACAGATACGCAGTATTTT.

The genes are TRBV7-2 and TRBJ1-4, with TRBD1 matching over 8 bases. The CDR3 has 16 residues. V gave up 4 bases and J gave up 4 bases; unmatched junction bases: 8. Looked up from germline, CDR1 is SGHTA and CDR2 is FQGNSA. In nucleotides, the CDR3 is TGTGCCAGCAGCTACCCCCGGACAGGGAATAATGAAAAACTGTTTTTT. Encoded protein: CASSYPRTGNNEKLFF.

The gene calls are TRBV2 and TRBJ2-7, with TRBD2 matching 9 bases. The CDR3 covers 14 residues. Germline CDR1 and CDR2: SNHLY and FYNNEI. J gave up 2 bases and V 3 bases, and 2 bases lay outside the gene matches. The CDR3 sequence is CASSEGLATYEQYF. Written as DNA, the CDR3 is TGTGCCAGCAGTGAGGGACTAGCAACCTACGAGCAGTACTTC.

This chain connects TRBV7-3 to TRBJ2-3; perhaps TRBD1 as D (5 bases). V was cut by 1 base and J by 2 bases, with 7 bases left in between. Germline assignment: CDR1 SGHTA and CDR2 FQGTGA. The CDR3 sequence is 14 residues long. The CDR3 DNA reads TGTGCCAGCAGCTTAAGCAGGGCCACAGATACGCAGTATTTT. This gives the protein CASSLSRATDTQYF.

The J gene is TRBJ2-5, the V gene TRBV5-1; 10 bases agree with TRBD2. V shed 4 bases and J 5 bases; nucleotides not matched to a gene: 11. This CDR3 is built from 16 residues. CDR1 SGHRS and CDR2 YFSETQ come from the germline V gene. The CDR3 nucleotides are TGCGCCAGCAGCCCCTCGTTAGCGGGGGGCCGGGAGACCCAGTACTTC. Its protein product is CASSPSLAGGRETQYF.

CDR3 nucleotides: TGTGCCAGCACGGCACCGGGGAACACTGAAGCTTTCTTT. It yields the protein CASTAPGNTEAFF. The chain carries TRBV2 and TRBJ1-1; no clear D. V lost 7 bases, J lost 1 base, and 10 bases lay in between. Per the germline V gene, CDR1 is SNHLY and CDR2 is FYNNEI. The CDR3 covers 13 residues.

This clone was detected a few times. This rearrangement joins TRBV6-1 to TRBJ1-3; D perhaps matches TRBD1 (5 bases). CDR3 length equals 15 residues. V was cut by 8 bases and J by 0 bases, with 14 bases left in between. Germline CDR1 reads MNHNS; CDR2 reads SASEGT. CDR3 DNA sequence: TGTGCCAGCGGGGGGATTTTTCTCTCTGGAAACACCATATATTTT. Translation: CASGGIFLSGNTIYF.

The V and J genes are TRBV5-1 and TRBJ2-7; D is possibly TRBD1 (5 bases). Deletions cut 4 bases from V and 0 bases from J, with 8 bases between. Germline CDR1 and CDR2: SGHRS and YFSETQ. The CDR3 runs to 13 residues. The CDR3 loop is CASSPDNSYEQYF. In DNA form, the CDR3 reads TGCGCCAGCAGCCCGGACAACTCCTACGAGCAGTACTTC.

This sequence joins TRBV5-1 and TRBJ1-1; a weak D match, TRBD1 (6 bases). The V end lost 4 bases, the J end lost 6 bases, and 22 bases lay between the germline ends. Per germline, CDR1 SGHRS and CDR2 YFSETQ. This CDR3 is 16 amino acids long. The CDR3 bases are TGCGCCAGCAGCCCCTTGGGGGGGGCAGCGGTCTCTGAAGCTTTCTTT. As protein: CASSPLGGAAVSEAFF. Drawing the rest from reference TRBV5-1 and TRBJ1-1, the complete variable domain is KAGVTQTPRYLIKTRGQQVTLSCSPISGHRSVSWYQQTPGQGLQFLFEYFSETQRNKGNFPGRFSGRQFSNSRSEMNVSTLELGDSALYLCASSPLGGAAVSEAFFGQGTRLTVV.

V is TRBV27 and J is TRBJ2-1; TRBD1 matches 12 bases. This CDR3 spans 16 amino acids. Germline trimming cut 4 bases from V and 8 bases from J; bases unmatched to any gene: 9. The germline gives CDR1 MNHEY, CDR2 SMNVEV (reference sequence). CDR3 region: CASSSPGTGGAYEQFF. CDR3 coding DNA: TGTGCCAGCAGTTCCCCCGGGACAGGGGGCGCATATGAGCAGTTCTTC.